A single sample is the source of the 2 T cell receptor beta chains below, sequenced in a study of response to subunit inactivated influenza vaccine. TCRdb ran MiXCR on the RT-PCR reads and lists one entry per CDR3 protein. The sample has about 500,000 distinct CDR3 sequences; more than 15% are singletons. The sample consisted of CD4+ T cells sorted from PBMCs, taken roughly 24 months after vaccination. These receptors originate from a man in his fifties or sixties who received an inactivated influenza vaccine.

A few counts support this clonotype. The chain is built from TRBV4-2 and TRBJ2-7; D is unclear. CDR3 length equals 14 residues. CDR1 LGHNA and CDR2 YNFKEQ come from the germline V gene. The ends were cut back, 1 base at V and 2 bases at J, with 9 bases in the middle. The DNA for the CDR3 is TGTGCCAGCAGCCAAGGTGGAGATGCCTACGAGCAGTACTTC. The encoded protein is CASSQGGDAYEQYF.

V gene TRBV3-1 combines with J gene TRBJ1-6; 7 bases align to TRBD1. This CDR3 spans 15 amino acids. Per the germline V gene, CDR1 is LGHDT and CDR2 is YNNKEL (reference sequence). V gave up 4 bases and J gave up 9 bases; unmatched junction bases: 9. For the CDR3, the DNA is TGTGCCAGCAGCCCGACAGGGATCGAAGGTTCACCCCTCCACTTT. It yields the protein CASSPTGIEGSPLHF.